This TCR beta chain came from a study of beta chain features in type 1 diabetes. Regarding the study as a whole: Type 1 diabetes patients had moderately but significantly shorter TCRB CDR3s in all four CD4+ subsets.

All of the isolated RNA was reverse transcribed, so expressed TCRB transcripts were sequenced. Profiled with immunoSEQ multiplex PCR; TCRdb holds only in-frame clones, not every one. The data contain about 650,000 clones, over 10% of them seen just once; the ten biggest clones take up around 0.12%. With 4 bases removed from V and 2 bases from J, the gap between germline ends came to 12 bases. Germline-derived CDR1 and CDR2 are SGHNT and YYREEE (reference sequence). The CDR3 length is 14 residues. This clone occurred a few times. Its antigen is as yet unknown. V is TRBV5-4 and J is TRBJ1-2; D perhaps matches TRBD1 (6 bases). The sequence was collected from a man aged 30-40 years with type 1 diabetes. What was sequenced was naive CD4+ T cells from blood. CDR3 nucleotides: TGTGCCAGCAGCCTACCCCAGGGGAACTATGGCTACACCTTC. Protein product: CASSLPQGNYGYTF.